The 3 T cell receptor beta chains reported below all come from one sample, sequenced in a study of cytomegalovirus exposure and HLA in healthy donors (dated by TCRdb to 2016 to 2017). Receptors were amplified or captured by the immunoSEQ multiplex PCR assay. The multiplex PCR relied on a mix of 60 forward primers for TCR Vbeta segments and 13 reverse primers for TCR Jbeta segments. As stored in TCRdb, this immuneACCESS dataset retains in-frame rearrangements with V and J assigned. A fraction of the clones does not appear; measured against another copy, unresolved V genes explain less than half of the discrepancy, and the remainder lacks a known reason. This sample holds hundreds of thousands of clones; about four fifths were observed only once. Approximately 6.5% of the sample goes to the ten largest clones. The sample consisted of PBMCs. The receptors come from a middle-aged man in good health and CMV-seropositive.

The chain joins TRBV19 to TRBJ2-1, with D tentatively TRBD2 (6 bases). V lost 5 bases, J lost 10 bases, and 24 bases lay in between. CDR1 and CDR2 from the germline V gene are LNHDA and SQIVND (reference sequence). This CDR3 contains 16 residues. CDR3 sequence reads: CASSPAGGRLFYEQFF. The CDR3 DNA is TGTGCCAGTAGTCCGGCCGGGGGTAGGCTCTTCTACGAGCAGTTCTTC. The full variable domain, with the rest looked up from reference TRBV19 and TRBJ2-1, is DGGITQSPKYLFRKEGQNVTLSCEQNLNHDAMYWYRQDPGQGLRLIYYSQIVNDFQKGDIAEGYSVSREKKESFPLTVTSAQKNPTAFYLCASSPAGGRLFYEQFFGPGTRLTVL.

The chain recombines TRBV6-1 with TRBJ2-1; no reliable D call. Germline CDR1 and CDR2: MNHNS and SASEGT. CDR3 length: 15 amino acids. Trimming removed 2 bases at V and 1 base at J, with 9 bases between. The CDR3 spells CASSEKANSYNEQFF. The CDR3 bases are TGTGCCAGCAGTGAAAAAGCGAATTCCTACAATGAGCAGTTCTTC.

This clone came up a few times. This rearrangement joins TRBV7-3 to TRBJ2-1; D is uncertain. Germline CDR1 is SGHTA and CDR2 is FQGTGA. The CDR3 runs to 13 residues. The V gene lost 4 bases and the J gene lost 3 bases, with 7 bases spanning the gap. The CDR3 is CASSSGGYNEQFF. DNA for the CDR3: TGTGCCAGCAGCTCCGGCGGCTACAATGAGCAGTTCTTC.